The rows below give T cell receptor beta chains drawn from one sample of a study of blood T cell repertoires in COVID-19. Profiling relied on immunoSEQ multiplex PCR, and the TCRdb table lists in-frame clones only, not all of them. The data contain under 30,000 clones, 87% of them singletons. Sequencing was done on a sample of peripheral blood. These receptors were taken from a human donor in a cohort sampled during active COVID-19. Each CDR3 is given with its conserved first and last residue. The D gene is left open where the match is weak. For some rows the clone size is stated as once, few or many, or as a class when expanded; others skip it.

V gene: TRBV11-2
J gene: TRBJ1-3
D gene: NA
clone size: NA
CDR3 protein: CASSPYSGVLFGNTIYF
CDR3 DNA: TGTGCCAGCAGCCCCTACTCCGGAGTACTCTTTGGAAACACCATATATTTT

V gene: TRBV7-2
J gene: TRBJ2-3
D gene: TRBD1
clone size: NA
CDR3 protein: CASGGDRGVDTQYF
CDR3 DNA: TGTGCCAGCGGGGGGGACAGGGGAGTGGATACGCAGTATTTT

V gene: TRBV12-3/TRBV12-4
J gene: TRBJ2-7
D gene: NA
clone size: NA
CDR3 protein: CASSFGGAYEQYF
CDR3 DNA: TGTGCCAGCAGTTTTGGCGGAGCCTACGAGCAGTACTTC

V gene: TRBV18
J gene: TRBJ1-3
D gene: TRBD1
clone size: NA
CDR3 protein: CASSPRQGNSGNTIYF
CDR3 DNA: TGTGCCAGCTCACCTCGACAGGGTAACTCTGGAAACACCATATATTTT

V gene: TRBV7-2
J gene: TRBJ2-3
D gene: TRBD2
clone size: NA
CDR3 protein: CASSLAFSGGARDTQYF
CDR3 DNA: TGTGCCAGCAGCTTAGCTTTTAGCGGGGGGGCTAGAGATACGCAGTATTTT

V gene: TRBV3-1/TRBV3-2
J gene: TRBJ2-5
D gene: TRBD2
clone size: NA
CDR3 protein: CASSPERGTSREKETQYF
CDR3 DNA: TGTGCCAGCAGCCCGGAGCGCGGGACTAGCAGAGAAAAAGAGACCCAGTACTTC

V gene: TRBV10-2
J gene: TRBJ2-7
D gene: TRBD1
clone size: NA
CDR3 protein: CASSDRTGGAYEQYF
CDR3 DNA: TGCGCCAGCAGTGACCGGACAGGGGGCGCGTACGAGCAGTACTTC

V gene: TRBV5-1
J gene: TRBJ2-7
D gene: TRBD2
clone size: NA
CDR3 protein: CASSTTSGSYEQYF
CDR3 DNA: TGCGCCAGCAGCACGACTAGCGGATCCTACGAGCAGTACTTC

V gene: TRBV6-5
J gene: TRBJ1-4
D gene: TRBD1
clone size: once
CDR3 protein: CASGMTGVANEKLFF
CDR3 DNA: TGTGCCAGCGGGATGACAGGGGTAGCTAATGAAAAACTGTTTTTT

V gene: TRBV2
J gene: TRBJ2-5
D gene: TRBD2
clone size: NA
CDR3 protein: CASSGGLAGGTGETQYF
CDR3 DNA: TGTGCCAGCAGTGGTGGGCTAGCGGGGGGGACGGGAGAGACCCAGTACTTC

V gene: TRBV5-8
J gene: TRBJ1-2
D gene: NA
clone size: NA
CDR3 protein: CASSLTQANYGYTF
CDR3 DNA: TGTGCCAGCAGCTTGACACAGGCCAACTATGGCTACACCTTC

V gene: TRBV2
J gene: TRBJ2-1
D gene: NA
clone size: NA
CDR3 protein: CALSSGPEQFF
CDR3 DNA: TGTGCTCTAAGCTCAGGGCCCGAGCAGTTCTTC

V gene: TRBV5-6
J gene: TRBJ2-7
D gene: TRBD2
clone size: NA
CDR3 protein: CASSLLAGKQFYEQYF
CDR3 DNA: TGTGCCAGCAGCTTGCTAGCGGGGAAACAATTCTACGAGCAGTACTTC

V gene: TRBV14
J gene: TRBJ2-2
D gene: TRBD2
clone size: NA
CDR3 protein: CASNRASGDTGELFF
CDR3 DNA: TGTGCCAGCAATAGGGCTAGCGGGGACACCGGGGAGCTGTTTTTT

V gene: TRBV7-6
J gene: TRBJ2-1
D gene: TRBD2
clone size: NA
CDR3 protein: CASSLTPSGRDNEQFF
CDR3 DNA: TGTGCCAGCAGCTTAACACCTAGCGGGAGGGACAATGAGCAGTTCTTC

V gene: TRBV19
J gene: TRBJ2-1
D gene: NA
clone size: NA
CDR3 protein: CASSIKPPSSYNEQFF
CDR3 DNA: TGTGCCAGTAGTATAAAGCCCCCGAGCTCCTACAATGAGCAGTTCTTC

V gene: TRBV18
J gene: TRBJ1-3
D gene: NA
clone size: NA
CDR3 protein: CASSISGNTIYF
CDR3 DNA: TGTGCCAGCTCCATCTCTGGAAACACCATATATTTT

V gene: TRBV18
J gene: TRBJ1-4
D gene: NA
clone size: NA
CDR3 protein: CASSPPGLGPTNEKLFF
CDR3 DNA: TGTGCCAGCTCACCACCGGGCCTGGGCCCAACTAATGAAAAACTGTTTTTT

V gene: TRBV7-3
J gene: TRBJ2-2
D gene: NA
clone size: NA
CDR3 protein: CASSPGNPNTGELFF
CDR3 DNA: TGTGCCAGCAGCCCCGGTAACCCGAACACCGGGGAGCTGTTTTTT

V gene: TRBV5-4
J gene: TRBJ2-6
D gene: NA
clone size: NA
CDR3 protein: CASSPGGSGANVLTF
CDR3 DNA: TGTGCCAGCAGCCCCGGGGGCTCTGGGGCCAACGTCCTGACTTTC

V gene: TRBV3-1/TRBV3-2
J gene: TRBJ1-5
D gene: NA
clone size: NA
CDR3 protein: CASSQGTHSNQPQHF
CDR3 DNA: TGTGCCAGCAGCCAAGGGACTCATAGCAATCAGCCCCAGCATTTT

V gene: TRBV9
J gene: TRBJ2-2
D gene: TRBD1
clone size: NA
CDR3 protein: CASRPGQANTGELFF
CDR3 DNA: TGTGCCAGCAGGCCGGGACAGGCGAACACCGGGGAGCTGTTTTTT

V gene: TRBV7-3
J gene: TRBJ2-1
D gene: NA
clone size: once
CDR3 protein: CASSLTFAGSNYNEQFF
CDR3 DNA: TGTGCCAGCAGCTTAACGTTCGCGGGATCAAACTACAATGAGCAGTTCTTC

V gene: TRBV19
J gene: TRBJ2-2
D gene: NA
clone size: NA
CDR3 protein: CASSLPRAGELFF
CDR3 DNA: TGTGCCAGTAGTCTCCCCAGGGCCGGGGAGCTGTTTTTT

V gene: TRBV18
J gene: TRBJ2-7
D gene: NA
clone size: NA
CDR3 protein: CASSPQSSAGPVDEQYF
CDR3 DNA: TGTGCCAGCTCACCTCAAAGCAGCGCTGGTCCCGTCGACGAGCAGTACTTC

V gene: TRBV5-6
J gene: TRBJ2-5
D gene: TRBD2
clone size: once
CDR3 protein: CASSLVFRLAGPARETQYF
CDR3 DNA: TGTGCCAGCAGCTTGGTTTTTAGGTTAGCGGGACCCGCACGAGAGACCCAGTACTTC

V gene: TRBV5-1
J gene: TRBJ2-3
D gene: TRBD2
clone size: NA
CDR3 protein: CASSLDGGGITDTQYF
CDR3 DNA: TGCGCCAGCAGCTTGGACGGGGGAGGGATAACAGATACGCAGTATTTT

V gene: TRBV5-6
J gene: TRBJ2-7
D gene: NA
clone size: few
CDR3 protein: CASSPRWEQTYEQYF
CDR3 DNA: TGTGCCAGCAGCCCACGCTGGGAGCAGACCTACGAGCAGTACTTC

V gene: TRBV6-5
J gene: TRBJ2-5
D gene: TRBD2
clone size: NA
CDR3 protein: CASSSPGLAGGDQYF
CDR3 DNA: TGTGCCAGCAGTAGTCCGGGACTAGCGGGAGGAGACCAGTACTTC

V gene: TRBV5-1
J gene: TRBJ2-5
D gene: NA
clone size: NA
CDR3 protein: CASSRGGPGETQYF
CDR3 DNA: TGCGCCAGCAGCCGCGGGGGCCCCGGAGAGACCCAGTACTTC